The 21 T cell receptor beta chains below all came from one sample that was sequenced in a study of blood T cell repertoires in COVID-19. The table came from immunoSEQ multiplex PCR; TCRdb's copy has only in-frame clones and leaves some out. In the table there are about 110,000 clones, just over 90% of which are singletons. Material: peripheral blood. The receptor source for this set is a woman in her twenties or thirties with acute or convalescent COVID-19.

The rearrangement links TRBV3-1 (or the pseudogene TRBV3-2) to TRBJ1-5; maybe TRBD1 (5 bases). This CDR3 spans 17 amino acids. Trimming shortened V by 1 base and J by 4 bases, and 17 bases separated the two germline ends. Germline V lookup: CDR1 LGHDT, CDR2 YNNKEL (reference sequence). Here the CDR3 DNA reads TGTGCCAGCAGCCAAGGAGGAGGGACCCGGACTAATCAGCCCCAGCATTTT. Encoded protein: CASSQGGGTRTNQPQHF.

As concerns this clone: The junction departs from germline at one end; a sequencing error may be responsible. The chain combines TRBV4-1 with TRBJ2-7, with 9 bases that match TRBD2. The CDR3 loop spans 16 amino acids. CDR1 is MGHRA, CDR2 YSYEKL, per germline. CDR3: CVSSPRLAGRGYEQYF. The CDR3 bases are TGCGTCAGCAGCCCACGTCTAGCGGGGAGAGGGTACGAGCAGTACTTC.

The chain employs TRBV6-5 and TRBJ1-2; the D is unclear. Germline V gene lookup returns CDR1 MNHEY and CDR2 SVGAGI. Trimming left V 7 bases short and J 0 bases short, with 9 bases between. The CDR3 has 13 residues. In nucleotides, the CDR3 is TGTGCCAGCATCCGGTCGTCTAACTATGGCTACACCTTC. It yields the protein CASIRSSNYGYTF.

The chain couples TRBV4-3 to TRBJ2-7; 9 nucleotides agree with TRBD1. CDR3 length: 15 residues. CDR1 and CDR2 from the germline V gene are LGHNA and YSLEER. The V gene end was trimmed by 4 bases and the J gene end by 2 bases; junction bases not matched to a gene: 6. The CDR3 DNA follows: TGCGCCAGCAGCCGCTCCGGGACAGGGCCCTACGAGCAGTACTTC. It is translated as CASSRSGTGPYEQYF.

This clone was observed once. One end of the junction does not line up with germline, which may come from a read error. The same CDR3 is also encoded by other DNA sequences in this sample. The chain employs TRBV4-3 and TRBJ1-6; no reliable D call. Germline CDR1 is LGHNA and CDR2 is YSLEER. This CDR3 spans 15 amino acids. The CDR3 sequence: CASSQATPQNSPLHF. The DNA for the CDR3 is TGCGCCAGCAGCCAAGCTACTCCACAGAATTCGCCCCTCCACTTT.

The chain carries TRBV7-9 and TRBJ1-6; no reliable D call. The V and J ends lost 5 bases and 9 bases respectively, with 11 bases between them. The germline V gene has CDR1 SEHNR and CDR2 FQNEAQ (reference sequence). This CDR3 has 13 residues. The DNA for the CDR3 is TGTGCCAGCAGCCCAGCCGGGATTTCACCCCTCCACTTT. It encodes CASSPAGISPLHF.

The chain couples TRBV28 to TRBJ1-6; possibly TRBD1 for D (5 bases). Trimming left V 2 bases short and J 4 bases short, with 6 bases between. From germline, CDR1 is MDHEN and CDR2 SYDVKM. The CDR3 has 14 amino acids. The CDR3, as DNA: TGTGCCAGCAGTTTACAGGGATATAATTCACCCCTCCACTTT. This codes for CASSLQGYNSPLHF.

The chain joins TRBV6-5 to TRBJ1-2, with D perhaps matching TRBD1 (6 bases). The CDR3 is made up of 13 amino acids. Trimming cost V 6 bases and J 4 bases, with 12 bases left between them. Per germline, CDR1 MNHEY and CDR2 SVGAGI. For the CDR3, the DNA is TGTGCCAGCAGCCGACAGGAGAGCTATGGCTACACCTTC. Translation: CASSRQESYGYTF.

The CDR3 DNA reads as TGTGCCAGCAGTCGGCGTACCGGGATATACGAGCAGTACTTC. Translation gives CASSRRTGIYEQYF. The V gene is TRBV27, the J gene TRBJ2-7, with a weak D call TRBD2 (5 bases). V shed 5 bases and J shed 4 bases, with 15 bases lying between them. CDR3 length: 14 amino acids. Germline lookup yields CDR1 MNHEY and CDR2 SMNVEV (reference sequence).

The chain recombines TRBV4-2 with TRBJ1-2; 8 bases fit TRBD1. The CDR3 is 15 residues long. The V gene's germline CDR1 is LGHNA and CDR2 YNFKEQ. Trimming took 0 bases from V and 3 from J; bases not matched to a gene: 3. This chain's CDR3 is CASSQDRGPDYGYTF. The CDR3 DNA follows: TGTGCCAGCAGCCAAGACAGGGGGCCTGACTATGGCTACACCTTC.

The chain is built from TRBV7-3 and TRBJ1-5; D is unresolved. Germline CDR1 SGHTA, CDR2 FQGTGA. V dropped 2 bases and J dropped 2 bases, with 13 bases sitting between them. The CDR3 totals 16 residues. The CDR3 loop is CASSLGPDYGNQPQHF. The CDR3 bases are TGTGCCAGCAGCTTAGGGCCAGATTACGGCAATCAGCCCCAGCATTTT.

The CDR3 here is CASNPPLTSSYEQYF. In DNA, the CDR3 is TGTGCCAGCAACCCACCTTTGACATCTTCCTACGAGCAGTACTTC. V and J are TRBV5-5 and TRBJ2-7; D not certain. V lost 6 bases and J 1 base, leaving 17 bases between the germline ends. The germline CDR1 and CDR2 sequences are SGHKS and YYEKEE (reference sequence). The CDR3 is 15 amino acids.

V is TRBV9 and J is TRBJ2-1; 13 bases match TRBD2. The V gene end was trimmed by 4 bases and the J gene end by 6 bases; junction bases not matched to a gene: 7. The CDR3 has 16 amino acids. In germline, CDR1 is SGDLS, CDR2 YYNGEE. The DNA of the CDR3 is TGTGCCAGCAGCTTCTCGGGACTAGCGGGATTCAATGAGCAGTTCTTC. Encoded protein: CASSFSGLAGFNEQFF.

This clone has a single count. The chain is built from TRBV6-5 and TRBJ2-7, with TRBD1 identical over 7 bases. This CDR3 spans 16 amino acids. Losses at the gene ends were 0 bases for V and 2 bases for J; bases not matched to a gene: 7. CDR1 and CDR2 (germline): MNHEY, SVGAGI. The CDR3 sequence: CASSYSTGEVAYEQYF. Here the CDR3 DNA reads TGTGCCAGCAGTTACTCCACAGGGGAAGTAGCCTACGAGCAGTACTTC.

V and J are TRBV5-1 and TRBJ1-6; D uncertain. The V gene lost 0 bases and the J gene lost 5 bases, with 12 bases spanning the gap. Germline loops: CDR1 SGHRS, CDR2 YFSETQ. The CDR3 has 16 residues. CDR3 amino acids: CASSLVPTGDNSPLHF. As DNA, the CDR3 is TGCGCCAGCAGCTTGGTACCAACTGGAGATAATTCACCCCTCCACTTT.

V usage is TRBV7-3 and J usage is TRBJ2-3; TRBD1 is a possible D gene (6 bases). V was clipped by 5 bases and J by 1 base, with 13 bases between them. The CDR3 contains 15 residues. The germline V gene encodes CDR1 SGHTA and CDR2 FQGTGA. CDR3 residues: CASSADGTRTDTQYF. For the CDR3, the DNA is TGTGCCAGCAGCGCGGACGGGACACGCACAGATACGCAGTATTTT.

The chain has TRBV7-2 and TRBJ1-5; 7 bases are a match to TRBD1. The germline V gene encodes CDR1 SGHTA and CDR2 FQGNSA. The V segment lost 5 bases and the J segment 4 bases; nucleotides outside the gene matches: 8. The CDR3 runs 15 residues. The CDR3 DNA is TGTGCCAGCAGCAGTGGACAGGAGGAGAATCAGCCCCAGCATTTT. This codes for CASSSGQEENQPQHF.

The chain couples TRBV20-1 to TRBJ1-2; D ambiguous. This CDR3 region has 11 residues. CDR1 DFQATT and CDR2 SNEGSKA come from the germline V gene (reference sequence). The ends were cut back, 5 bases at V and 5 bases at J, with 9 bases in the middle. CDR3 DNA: TGCAGTGCTCTGTTCGGTTATGGCTACACCTTC. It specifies CSALFGYGYTF.

CDR3 sequence reads: CASSRLTGSNYGYTF. The DNA for the CDR3 is TGTGCCAGTAGTCGCCTAACGGGGTCTAACTATGGCTACACCTTC. The chain carries TRBV19 and TRBJ1-2; D is uncertain. Germline V lookup: CDR1 LNHDA, CDR2 SQIVND (reference sequence). The CDR3 spans 15 residues. V lost 5 bases, J lost 0 bases, and 13 bases lay in between.

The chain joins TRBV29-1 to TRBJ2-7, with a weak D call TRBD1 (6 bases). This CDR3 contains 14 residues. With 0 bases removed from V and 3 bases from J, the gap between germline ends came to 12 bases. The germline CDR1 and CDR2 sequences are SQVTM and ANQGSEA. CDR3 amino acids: CSVEEGAGDYEQYF. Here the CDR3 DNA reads TGCAGCGTTGAAGAGGGGGCAGGGGACTACGAGCAGTACTTC.

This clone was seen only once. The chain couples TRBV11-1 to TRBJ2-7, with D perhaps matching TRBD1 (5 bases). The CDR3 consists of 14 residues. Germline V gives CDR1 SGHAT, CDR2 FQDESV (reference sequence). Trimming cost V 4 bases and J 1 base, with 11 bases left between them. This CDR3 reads CASSYSTGSYEQYF. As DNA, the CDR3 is TGTGCCAGCAGCTATTCCACAGGATCCTACGAGCAGTACTTC.